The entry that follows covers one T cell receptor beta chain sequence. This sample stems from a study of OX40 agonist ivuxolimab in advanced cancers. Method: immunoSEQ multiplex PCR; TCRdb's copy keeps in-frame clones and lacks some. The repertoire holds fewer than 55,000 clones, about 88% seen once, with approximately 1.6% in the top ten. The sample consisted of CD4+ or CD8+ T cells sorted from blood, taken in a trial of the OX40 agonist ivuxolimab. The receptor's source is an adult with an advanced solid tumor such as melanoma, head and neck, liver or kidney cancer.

This CDR3 is CASSTRQLRQPQHF. The CDR3 DNA is TGTGCCAGTAGTACCCGACAATTGAGGCAGCCCCAGCATTTT. This sequence joins TRBV19 and TRBJ1-5; D unclear. Trimming cost V 4 bases and J 7 bases, with 14 bases left between them. Looked up from germline, CDR1 is LNHDA and CDR2 is SQIVND (reference sequence). CDR3 length: 14 amino acids.